These 2 T cell receptor beta chains originate from one sample sequenced in a study of identifying expanded T cells in peripheral blood. Some clones are missing from TCRdb's copy, which holds only in-frame ones; the method was immunoSEQ multiplex PCR. This table has approximately 130,000 clones, approximately 86% appearing once. Source material: blood. These receptors originate from a person between 18 and 75 years old in good health.

The V call is TRBV30, the J call TRBJ1-6; 9 positions agree with TRBD1. V trimming: 5 bases; J trimming: 7 bases; junction bases outside the gene matches: 9. CDR1 is GTSNPN and CDR2 is SVGIG in the germline V gene (reference sequence). The CDR3 runs 15 residues. The chain's CDR3 is CAWGGQGVLNSPLHF. In DNA form, the CDR3 reads TGTGCCTGGGGGGGACAGGGAGTTTTGAATTCACCCCTCCACTTT.

This clone was counted between two and nine times. In DNA form, the CDR3 reads TGTGCCAGCAGCCACCTAAGGGAGGGCACTGAAGCTTTCTTT. As protein: CASSHLREGTEAFF. The J gene is TRBJ1-1, the V gene TRBV4-2; D unresolved. Germline CDR1 reads LGHNA; CDR2 reads YNFKEQ. The CDR3 runs to 14 residues. V was cut by 3 bases and J by 4 bases, with 12 bases left in between.